A selection of T cell receptor beta chains follows, all from one sample in a study of blood T cell repertoires in COVID-19. Generated by immunoSEQ multiplex PCR, the TCRdb table keeps only in-frame clones and is missing some. There are about 140,000 clones in the sample; around four fifths occur only once, and 6.2% lies in the top ten. Sequenced input: PBMCs or T cells enriched from blood (not recorded which). These receptors were obtained from a woman in her thirties or forties who had recovered from COVID-19. Both conserved end residues are trimmed from each CDR3. Only some rows state a clone size, as once, few, many or a class for expanded clones.

clone size: few
V gene: TRBV3-1/TRBV3-2
J gene: TRBJ1-1
CDR3 protein: ASSLQDTEAF

clone size: once
V gene: TRBV6-5
J gene: TRBJ2-5
CDR3 protein: ASSYGAGRETQY

clone size: .
V gene: TRBV4-1
J gene: TRBJ2-5
CDR3 protein: ASSQDEGPRETQY

clone size: .
V gene: TRBV29-1
J gene: TRBJ2-5
CDR3 protein: SVEEGRDRGKETQY

clone size: .
V gene: TRBV5-1
J gene: TRBJ2-3
CDR3 protein: ASSFGFISTDTQY

clone size: .
V gene: TRBV23-1
J gene: TRBJ1-1
CDR3 protein: ASSQRQRGNTEAF

clone size: .
V gene: TRBV9
J gene: TRBJ1-5
CDR3 protein: ASSFGGFQPQH

clone size: .
V gene: TRBV15
J gene: TRBJ2-7
CDR3 protein: ATQGGTGGAERVY

clone size: .
V gene: TRBV7-3
J gene: TRBJ2-1
CDR3 protein: ASSLIAGGYNEQF

clone size: .
V gene: TRBV11-2
J gene: TRBJ1-4
CDR3 protein: ASSLYPSLQEKLF

clone size: .
V gene: TRBV4-1
J gene: TRBJ1-1
CDR3 protein: ASSQEDTINTEAF

clone size: .
V gene: TRBV7-9
J gene: TRBJ1-2
CDR3 protein: ASSLIQAGGGYT

clone size: .
V gene: TRBV2
J gene: TRBJ2-7
CDR3 protein: ASSVRTVDEQY

clone size: .
V gene: TRBV5-6
J gene: TRBJ2-3
CDR3 protein: ASSVTSGSGTDTQY

clone size: .
V gene: TRBV7-9
J gene: TRBJ2-3
CDR3 protein: ASSLSGGPDTQY

clone size: .
V gene: TRBV3-1/TRBV3-2
J gene: TRBJ2-6
CDR3 protein: ASSRDSISGANVLT

clone size: once
V gene: TRBV12-3/TRBV12-4
J gene: TRBJ1-5
CDR3 protein: ASSLGDKQPQH

clone size: many
V gene: TRBV13
J gene: TRBJ2-7
CDR3 protein: ASSIDSGSSREQY

clone size: few
V gene: TRBV19
J gene: TRBJ2-7
CDR3 protein: ASSIGLAGVFH

clone size: .
V gene: TRBV6-1
J gene: TRBJ1-4
CDR3 protein: ASSEGTGGFEKLF

clone size: .
V gene: TRBV7-6
J gene: TRBJ1-2
CDR3 protein: ASSLKDRGGDGYT

clone size: .
V gene: TRBV30
J gene: TRBJ1-1
CDR3 protein: AWCPDRGNTEAF

clone size: .
V gene: TRBV4-2
J gene: TRBJ1-4
CDR3 protein: ASSQSVKGVSNEKLF

clone size: .
V gene: TRBV6-5
J gene: TRBJ1-1
CDR3 protein: ASSYTPGNTEAF

clone size: .
V gene: TRBV29-1
J gene: TRBJ1-1
CDR3 protein: SVFNRGDTEAF

clone size: .
V gene: TRBV7-2
J gene: TRBJ2-5
CDR3 protein: ASRVAGEGTQY

clone size: .
V gene: TRBV4-1
J gene: TRBJ1-5
CDR3 protein: ASSQVGGDYQPQH

clone size: .
V gene: TRBV18
J gene: TRBJ1-2
CDR3 protein: ASSLLLAGRDYGYT

clone size: .
V gene: TRBV3-1/TRBV3-2
J gene: TRBJ2-7
CDR3 protein: ASSPSNREQY

clone size: few
V gene: TRBV11-3
J gene: TRBJ2-5
CDR3 protein: ASSLEGRGQETQY

clone size: .
V gene: TRBV11-2
J gene: TRBJ2-1
CDR3 protein: ASRPEGSEQF

clone size: few
V gene: TRBV3-1/TRBV3-2
J gene: TRBJ2-1
CDR3 protein: ASSQDLADPYNEQF

clone size: .
V gene: TRBV3-1/TRBV3-2
J gene: TRBJ1-2
CDR3 protein: ASSLDRAPGYT

clone size: few
V gene: TRBV11-2
J gene: TRBJ1-1
CDR3 protein: ASSSKGQGASEAF

clone size: .
V gene: TRBV5-1
J gene: TRBJ2-1
CDR3 protein: ASSLTGGTRNEQF

clone size: .
V gene: TRBV27
J gene: TRBJ2-7
CDR3 protein: ASGGGMGEFYEQY

clone size: .
V gene: TRBV27
J gene: TRBJ1-2
CDR3 protein: ASSFSGQGYGYT

clone size: .
V gene: TRBV18
J gene: TRBJ1-1
CDR3 protein: ASSLSGQVEAF

clone size: .
V gene: TRBV24-1
J gene: TRBJ2-5
CDR3 protein: ATSDPGQGVQETQY

clone size: few
V gene: TRBV27
J gene: TRBJ1-2
CDR3 protein: ASSYNDRTYGYT

clone size: .
V gene: TRBV21-1
J gene: TRBJ2-2
CDR3 protein: ASSKAGVVTSGRTGELF

clone size: .
V gene: TRBV19
J gene: TRBJ2-7
CDR3 protein: ASSQGSSYEQY

clone size: .
V gene: TRBV27
J gene: TRBJ2-7
CDR3 protein: ASSLLAGKWGSYEQY

clone size: .
V gene: TRBV5-5
J gene: TRBJ1-1
CDR3 protein: ASKPSWGGNPEAF

clone size: .
V gene: TRBV5-6
J gene: TRBJ2-7
CDR3 protein: ASSFYGLAGDREQY

clone size: .
V gene: TRBV30
J gene: TRBJ1-1
CDR3 protein: AWRQGGGHTEAF

clone size: .
V gene: TRBV6-5
J gene: TRBJ2-5
CDR3 protein: ASISPGVRETQY

clone size: .
V gene: TRBV11-3
J gene: TRBJ2-3
CDR3 protein: ASSPGDRGLDTDTQY

clone size: .
V gene: TRBV4-1
J gene: TRBJ2-5
CDR3 protein: ASSHRLQVSPQETQY

clone size: .
V gene: TRBV27
J gene: TRBJ1-2
CDR3 protein: ASSLTGQGYSNYGYT

clone size: .
V gene: TRBV25-1
J gene: TRBJ1-3
CDR3 protein: ASSPGSGNTIY

clone size: .
V gene: TRBV27
J gene: TRBJ1-1
CDR3 protein: ATALGGNTEAF

clone size: .
V gene: TRBV2
J gene: TRBJ1-1
CDR3 protein: ARGGHTEAF

clone size: once
V gene: TRBV9
J gene: TRBJ2-1
CDR3 protein: ASSVDPLAGLQF

clone size: .
V gene: TRBV5-5
J gene: TRBJ2-7
CDR3 protein: ASSEQARYEQY

clone size: once
V gene: TRBV19
J gene: TRBJ1-5
CDR3 protein: ASTWGGQPQH

clone size: .
V gene: TRBV6-5
J gene: TRBJ2-1
CDR3 protein: ASRVGDNEQF

clone size: .
V gene: TRBV2
J gene: TRBJ2-7
CDR3 protein: ASQVNSYEQY

clone size: .
V gene: TRBV7-8
J gene: TRBJ2-1
CDR3 protein: ASSLGQGPYNEQF

clone size: .
V gene: TRBV5-1
J gene: TRBJ1-1
CDR3 protein: ASSSYPRQPPAGTEAF